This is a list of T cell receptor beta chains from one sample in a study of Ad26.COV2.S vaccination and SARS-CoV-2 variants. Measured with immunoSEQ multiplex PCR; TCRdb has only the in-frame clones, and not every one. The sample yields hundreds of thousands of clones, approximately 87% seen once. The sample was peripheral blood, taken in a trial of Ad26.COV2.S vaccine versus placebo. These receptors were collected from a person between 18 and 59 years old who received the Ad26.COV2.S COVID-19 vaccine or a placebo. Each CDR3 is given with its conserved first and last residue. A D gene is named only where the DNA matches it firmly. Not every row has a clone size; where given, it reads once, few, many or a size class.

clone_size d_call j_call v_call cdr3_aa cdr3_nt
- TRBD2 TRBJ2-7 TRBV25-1 CASSEGGVGYEQYF TGTGCCAGCAGTGAGGGGGGGGTCGGCTACGAGCAGTACTTC
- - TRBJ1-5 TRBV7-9 CASSLGGAGVNQPQHF TGTGCCAGCAGCTTAGGCGGGGCAGGGGTCAATCAGCCCCAGCATTTT
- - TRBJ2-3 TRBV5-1 CASSLIARDTQYF TGCGCCAGCAGCTTGATTGCTAGAGATACGCAGTATTTT
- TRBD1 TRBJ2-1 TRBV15 CATSREQGGYEQFF TGTGCCACCAGCAGAGAACAGGGGGGCTATGAGCAGTTCTTC
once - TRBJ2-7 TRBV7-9 CASSLTTVVEQYF TGTGCCAGCAGCTTAACGACAGTGGTCGAGCAGTACTTC
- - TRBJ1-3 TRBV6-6 CASSHTGNTIYF TGTGCCAGCAGCCATACTGGAAACACCATATATTTT
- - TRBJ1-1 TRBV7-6 CASSRGVEKIEAFF TGTGCCAGCAGCAGGGGGGTCGAAAAAATAGAGGCTTTCTTT
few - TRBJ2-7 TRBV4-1 CASSQGPALSSYEQYF TGCGCCAGCAGCCAAGGTCCAGCTTTGAGCTCCTACGAGCAGTACTTC
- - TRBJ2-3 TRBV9 CASSVEGVDTQYF TGTGCCAGCAGCGTAGAGGGGGTCGATACGCAGTATTTT
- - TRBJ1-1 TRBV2 CASSEGPTGTEAFF TGTGCCAGCAGTGAAGGTCCCACGGGCACTGAAGCTTTCTTT
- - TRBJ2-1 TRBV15 CATSRAIGDSYSYNEQFF TGTGCCACCAGCAGAGCCATTGGAGACAGTTATTCCTACAATGAGCAGTTCTTC
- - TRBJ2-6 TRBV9 CASRGGGTGYPSSGANVLTF TGTGCCAGCAGGGGTGGGGGTACAGGCTACCCTAGCTCTGGGGCCAACGTCCTGACTTTC
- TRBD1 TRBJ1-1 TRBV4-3 CASSHTQGIPEAFF TGCGCCAGCAGCCACACACAGGGGATACCTGAAGCTTTCTTT
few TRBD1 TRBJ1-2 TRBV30 CAWGQGSGYTF TGTGCCTGGGGACAGGGTTCCGGCTACACCTTC
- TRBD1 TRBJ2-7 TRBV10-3 CAIAQGQGSYEQYF TGTGCCATCGCCCAGGGACAGGGATCCTACGAGCAGTACTTC
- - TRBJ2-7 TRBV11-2 CASSNNPGPSYEQYF TGTGCCAGCAGCAACAATCCGGGACCTTCCTACGAGCAGTACTTC
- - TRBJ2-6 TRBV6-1 CASSEESSGANVLTF TGTGCCAGCAGTGAAGAGTCCTCTGGGGCCAACGTCCTGACTTTC
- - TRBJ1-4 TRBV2 CASKPGLSNEKLFF TGTGCCAGCAAACCAGGACTCTCTAATGAAAAACTGTTTTTT
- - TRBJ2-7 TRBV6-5 CASSYSQVRVEQYF TGTGCCAGCAGTTACTCGCAGGTTCGGGTCGAGCAGTACTTC
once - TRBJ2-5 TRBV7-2 CASSFRLETQYF TGTGCCAGCAGCTTCCGTTTAGAGACCCAGTACTTC
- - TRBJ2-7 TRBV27 CASTPPVAGFEQYF TGTGCCAGCACCCCCCCCGTGGCAGGGTTCGAGCAGTACTTC
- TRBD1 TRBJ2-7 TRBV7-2 CASSGRDRHYEQYF TGTGCCAGCAGCGGCCGGGACAGACACTACGAGCAGTACTTC
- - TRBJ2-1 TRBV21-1 CASSPLGRGREDEQFF TGTGCCAGCAGCCCTCTGGGCAGGGGGCGCGAGGATGAGCAGTTCTTC
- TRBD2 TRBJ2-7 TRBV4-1 CASSQAWTSGYEQYF TGCGCCAGCAGCCAAGCCTGGACTAGCGGGTACGAGCAGTACTTC
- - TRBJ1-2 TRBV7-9 CASSPRTYYGYTF TGTGCCAGCAGCCCGCGGACATACTATGGCTACACCTTC
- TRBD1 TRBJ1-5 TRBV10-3 CAITSDPAGGNGQPQHF TGTGCCATCACCTCAGATCCGGCAGGGGGGAACGGTCAGCCCCAGCATTTT
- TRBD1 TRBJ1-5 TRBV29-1 CSAVQGNNQPQHF TGCAGCGCCGTACAGGGGAACAATCAGCCCCAGCATTTT
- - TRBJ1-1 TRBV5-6 CASSLQANTEAFF TGTGCCAGCAGCTTGCAGGCGAACACTGAAGCTTTCTTT
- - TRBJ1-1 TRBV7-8 CASSSRGSMNTEAFF TGTGCCAGCAGCTCTAGGGGCAGCATGAACACTGAAGCTTTCTTT
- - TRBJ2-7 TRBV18 CASSPLSRDYEQYF TGTGCCAGCTCACCATTATCCAGGGACTACGAGCAGTACTTC
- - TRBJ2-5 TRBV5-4 CASSLDIQETQYF TGTGCCAGCAGCTTGGATATCCAAGAGACCCAGTACTTC
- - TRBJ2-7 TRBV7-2 CASSPPGGASYEQYF TGTGCCAGCAGCCCACCGGGCGGGGCTTCCTACGAGCAGTACTTC
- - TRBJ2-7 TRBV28 CASSRGRFVVYEQYF TGTGCCAGCAGCCGTGGACGGTTCGTGGTGTACGAGCAGTACTTC
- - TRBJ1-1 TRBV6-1 CASSEGVRNTEAFF TGTGCCAGCAGTGAGGGAGTACGGAACACTGAAGCTTTCTTT
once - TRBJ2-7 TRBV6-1 CASSESASEQYF TGTGCCAGCAGTGAGTCAGCCTCCGAGCAGTACTTC
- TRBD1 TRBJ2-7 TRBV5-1 CASSLHRGVYEQYF TGCGCCAGCAGCCTTCACAGGGGGGTCTACGAGCAGTACTTC
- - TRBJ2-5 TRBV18 CASSTGTPDQYF TGTGCCAGCTCTACCGGGACCCCTGACCAGTACTTC
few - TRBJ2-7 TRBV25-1 CASSESMGPRTYEQYF TGTGCCAGCAGTGAATCTATGGGGCCACGGACCTACGAGCAGTACTTC
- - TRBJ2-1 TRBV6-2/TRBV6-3 CASSYSRSRNYNEQFF TGTGCCAGCAGTTACTCGAGGTCAAGGAACTACAATGAGCAGTTCTTC
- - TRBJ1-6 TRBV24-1 CATSSPLHF TGTGCCACCTCTTCACCCCTCCACTTT
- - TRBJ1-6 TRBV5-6 CASSLFLGAGQSPLHF TGTGCCAGCAGCTTGTTTCTTGGGGCAGGTCAATCACCCCTCCACTTT
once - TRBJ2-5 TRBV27 CASSILGSQETQYF TGTGCCAGCAGTATCCTGGGGTCCCAAGAGACCCAGTACTTC
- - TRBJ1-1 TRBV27 CASSLKWQDHEAFF TGTGCCAGCAGTTTAAAATGGCAGGATCATGAAGCTTTCTTT
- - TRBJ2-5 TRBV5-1 CASSRPGEGETQYF TGCGCCAGCAGTCGTCCGGGAGAAGGAGAGACCCAGTACTTC
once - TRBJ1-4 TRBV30 CAWSVNRYATNEKLFF TGTGCCTGGAGTGTAAATAGATATGCAACTAATGAAAAACTGTTTTTT